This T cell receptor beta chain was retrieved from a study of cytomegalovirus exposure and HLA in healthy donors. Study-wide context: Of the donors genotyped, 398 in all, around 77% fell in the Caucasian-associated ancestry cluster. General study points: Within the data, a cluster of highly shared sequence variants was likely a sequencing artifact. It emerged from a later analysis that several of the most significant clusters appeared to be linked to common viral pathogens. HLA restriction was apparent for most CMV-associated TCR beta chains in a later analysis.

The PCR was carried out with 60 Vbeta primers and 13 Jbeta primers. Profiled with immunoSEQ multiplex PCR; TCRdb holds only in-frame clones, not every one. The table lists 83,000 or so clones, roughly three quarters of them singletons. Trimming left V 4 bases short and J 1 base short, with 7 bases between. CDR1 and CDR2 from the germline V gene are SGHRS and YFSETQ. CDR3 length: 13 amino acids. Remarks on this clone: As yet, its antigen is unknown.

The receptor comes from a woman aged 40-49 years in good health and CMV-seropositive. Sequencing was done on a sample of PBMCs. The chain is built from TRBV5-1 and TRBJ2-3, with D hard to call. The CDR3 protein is CASSLYGTDTQYF. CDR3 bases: TGCGCCAGCAGCCTCTACGGCACAGATACGCAGTATTTT.